The clone carrying this T cell receptor (beta chain) was seen only a few times. As yet, its antigen is unknown. These data belong to a study of T-cell memory formation after mild COVID-19. Notes on the study in general: Among CD4+ contracting clones, most were CM and EM, and CD8+ ones EMRA.

Trimming stripped 3 bases from V and 2 bases from J, with 9 bases between. Germline V CDR1 and CDR2: SGDLS, YYNGEE. CDR3 size: 14 residues. Constant-segment primers were used for 5'RACE, and the resulting TCR alpha and TCR beta cDNA libraries carried sample barcodes and UMIs. TCRdb reprocessed the 5' RACE reads via MiXCR and lists one record per CDR3 protein. The table lists a few hundred thousand distinct CDR3 sequences, roughly a fifth of them singletons. This sequence was found in a man younger than 35 who had mild COVID-19 (a few samples of this study predate the infection). Cell type and time point are not known. This sequence joins TRBV9 and TRBJ2-1; TRBD2 is a possible D gene (6 bases). The sequenced sample consisted of PBMCs or a T cell subset sorted from them (not recorded which). Here the CDR3 reads CASSGGTPYNEQFF. The CDR3 bases are TGTGCCAGCAGCGGGGGGACTCCCTACAATGAGCAGTTCTTC. Looking up the rest from reference TRBV9 and TRBJ2-1 gives the full variable domain: DSGVTQTPKHLITATGQRVTLRCSPRSGDLSVYWYQQSLDQGLQFLIQYYNGEERAKGNILERFSAQQFPDLHSELNLSSLELGDSALYFCASSGGTPYNEQFFGPGTRLTVL.